One T cell receptor beta chain is described in this entry. This clone's antigen is unknown. No base qualities exist here, and no much larger clone lies one base off it. Its CDR3 holds 16 amino acids, cysteine through phenylalanine. CDR3 DNA is the only sequence kept; it has 48 bases, read in frame from the first base. CDR1 and CDR2 were assigned from the germline V gene as ENHRY and SYGVKD. Trimming accounts for 0 bases at V and 5 bases at J, while the number of junction bases matched to no gene is 1. This sample was taken from a study of shared clonotypes between healthy human individuals (TCRdb year 2020). Regarding the complete study: A couple of women and a few men aged 18 to 49 years were included in the cohort. Different laboratories and diverse techniques were used to prepare libraries and sequence TCR repertoires, to increase sequencing depth and limit assay-specific biases. Between about 0.9 and 10 billion PBMCs per donor were obtained by leukapheresis. To estimate repertoire size and how much clonotypes are shared between individuals, the study performed deep sequencing of blood TCR repertoires from about five healthy adults. Per donor, three plates each were used for CD4 naive and CD4 memory, two for CD8 naive, and one for CD8 memory.

CD8 naive samples consisted of CD45RO-negative cells that were positively selected for CCR7, yielding a CD45RA+CCR7+ population without TemRA cells. Donors were healthy HIV-negative adults with no recently reported acute infections or vaccinations. Only Caucasian adults living in Nashville, Tennessee, USA were represented among the donors. Blood was obtained by leukapheresis, after which PBMCs were separated by Ficoll-Histopaque density gradient centrifugation and cryopreserved in liquid nitrogen vapor phase. Analytical flow cytometry was used to check the purity and quantity of every magnetically sorted T cell population. Genomic DNA was isolated from each sorted fraction and quantified by UV absorbance on a Nanodrop 2000c. Using the deep immunoSEQ assay, TCR CDR3 regions were amplified from genomic DNA by multiplex PCR. Extracted genomic DNA from each cell subset was spread evenly across all wells of several immunoSEQ 96-well plates, with each plate serving as a replicate. For sorted subsets, each replicate PCR was loaded with 200 ng genomic DNA, equivalent to approximately 27,000 T cell genomes. The purified libraries were quantified using a Qubit 3.0 fluorometer, sized with a Bioanalyzer 2100, and then quantified again using the KAPA Library Quantification kit. A separate single-read 150-cycle Illumina NextSeq 550 flow cell was used to sequence each immunoSEQ 96-well plate. The source study handled its data this way. Because the immunoSEQ output included only junctional sequences and no quality scores, the filtering could not be the same as the filtering used for full-length reads. Sequences were annotated with PyIR, a Python wrapper for IgBLAST v1.9, using IMGT germline references to assign V/J genes and CDR3. Reads were filtered out if the reads had weak V/J assignments (E-value above 1e-6), no CDR3, stop codons, out-of-frame junctions, or ambiguous translated residues. V3J clonotypes were defined as sequences sharing an identical inferred V gene, J gene, and CDR3 amino acid sequence. Percentage overlap between repertoires was calculated by dividing the number of shared unique clonotypes by the size of the smaller repertoire. Richness of each repertoire was evaluated using RTK rarefaction, the Chao1 estimator, and Recon v2.1 estimates of unobserved clonotypes. Generation probabilities were computed with OLGA for all TCRbeta clonotypes obtained by the gDNA method from several donors. TCRdb re-hosts the immuneACCESS table, in-frame sequences only. Its copies lack some clones; in the studies checked, an unresolved V gene accounts for under half of them, and the cause for the rest is not known. V and J calls and clone size are copied from that table; D and trimming were computed from the DNA. In all, the sample holds 1.5 million to 2.5 million clones, and just under 95% of those were seen once. The ten largest make up roughly 1.2% of the sample.

Study-wide findings and limitations: Estimated clonotype richness was generally larger for naive than for memory subsets. Sharing across a handful of donors was observed for around 5% of naive CD4, 3% to 4% of naive CD8, roughly 2.3% of memory CD4, and around 0.42% of memory CD8 clonotypes. Based on pairwise subsampling, the degree of clonotype sharing among donors was expected to be affected by sequencing depth. Clonotypes shared by all four sorted-subset donors showed higher generation probabilities than non-shared clonotypes. Sampling was limited to blood, and TCR repertoires in tissue likely differ from TCR repertoires in blood. Even with the large sequencing depth, rarefaction of the sorted-subset datasets indicated that sequencing was incomplete. Because the study included only a small number of donors, the genetic and exposure-history diversity represented was limited.

The receptor chain draws on TRBV10-3 and TRBJ2-1; 13 nucleotides in the junction match TRBD2. The receptor was isolated from a man aged 18 to 35 in good health. The sequenced sample was naive CD8+ T cells sorted from blood. Taken with the paper, the label for cell subset or site translates to: CD45RA+CCR7+. The CDR3 here reads CAISESTSGGNNEQFF. The base sequence is TGTGCCATCAGTGAGTCGACTAGCGGGGGGAACAATGAGCAGTTCTTC.